One and the same sample provided the 17 T cell receptor beta chains below, sequenced in a study of cytomegalovirus exposure and HLA in healthy donors. The PCR was carried out with 60 Vbeta primers and 13 Jbeta primers. The table came from immunoSEQ multiplex PCR; TCRdb's copy has only in-frame clones and leaves some out. This table holds more than 150,000 clones, 80% found once. Sequencing input: PBMCs. These receptors came from a girl aged 10 to 17 in good health and CMV-seropositive.

The count of this clone is one. This chain connects TRBV5-1 to TRBJ1-2; 7 bases line up with TRBD1. CDR1 is SGHRS, CDR2 YFSETQ, per germline. J lost 6 bases, V lost 3 bases, and 8 bases had no gene match. This CDR3 comprises 14 residues. CDR3 DNA sequence: TGCGCCAGCAGCTCAAATGACAGGGTAGATGGCTACACCTTC. Translating gives CASSSNDRVDGYTF. Together with reference TRBV5-1 and TRBJ1-2, the CDR3 gives the full variable domain: KAGVTQTPRYLIKTRGQQVTLSCSPISGHRSVSWYQQTPGQGLQFLFEYFSETQRNKGNFPGRFSGRQFSNSRSEMNVSTLELGDSALYLCASSSNDRVDGYTFGSGTRLTVV.

The gene calls are TRBV7-8 and TRBJ1-2, with 7 bases identical to TRBD1. V lost 1 base and J lost 2; bases outside the gene matches: 4. The CDR3 has 15 residues. The germline CDR1 and CDR2 sequences are SGHVS and FQNEAQ. The CDR3 loop reads CASSLVEGANYGYTF. The CDR3 DNA is TGTGCCAGCAGCTTAGTCGAGGGGGCCAACTATGGCTACACCTTC.

V usage is TRBV28 and J usage is TRBJ2-1, with 9 bases that match TRBD1. Trimming took 4 bases from V and 4 from J; bases not matched to a gene: 5. There are 15 residues in the CDR3. Per germline, CDR1 MDHEN and CDR2 SYDVKM. CDR3 loop: CASSSYRGRYNEQFF. DNA of the CDR3: TGTGCCAGCAGTTCCTACAGGGGGCGTTACAATGAGCAGTTCTTC.

The V gene is TRBV10-1, the J gene TRBJ2-3; 9 nucleotides line up with TRBD2. Germline trimming cut 0 bases from V and 3 bases from J; bases unmatched to any gene: 4. The CDR3 loop spans 16 amino acids. The germline gives CDR1 WNHNN, CDR2 SYGVQD (reference sequence). The DNA of the CDR3 is TGCGCCAGCAGTGAGTCTAGCGGGAGAATTACAGATACGCAGTATTTT. Translating gives CASSESSGRITDTQYF.

The genes are TRBV5-6 and TRBJ2-7; 7 nucleotides align to TRBD1. The germline gives CDR1 SGHDT, CDR2 YYEEEE. The V and J ends lost 3 bases and 2 bases, in that order; junction bases with no gene match: 11. The CDR3 has 16 amino acids. As DNA, the CDR3 is TGTGCCAGCAGCTACCTTAGGGGGCGGAAAGCCTACGAGCAGTACTTC. It codes for CASSYLRGRKAYEQYF.

The chain links TRBV4-1 to TRBJ2-5, with TRBD2 identical over 8 bases. The J call is in doubt because the DNA end fits TRBJ2-7 better. The CDR3 totals 17 residues. From germline, CDR1 is MGHRA and CDR2 YSYEKL. The DNA of the CDR3 is TGCGCCAGCAGCCAAGAGGCGCGTTTAGCGGGGTCCTACGAGCAGTACTTC. Protein sequence: CASSQEARLAGSYEQYF.

The count of this clone is one. This CDR3 is CASSIRTSGRGADTQYF. In nucleotides, the CDR3 is TGTGCCAGTAGTATAAGAACTAGCGGGAGAGGTGCAGATACGCAGTATTTT. This chain uses TRBV19 with TRBJ2-3; TRBD2 matches at 11 bases. The trim removed 2 bases at V and 4 bases at J, leaving 8 bases unmatched. The CDR3 sequence is 17 residues long. Germline V gives CDR1 LNHDA, CDR2 SQIVND (reference sequence).

The chain has TRBV6-4 and TRBJ2-1; 10 nucleotides match TRBD2. Germline CDR1 and CDR2: MRHNA and SNTAGT. The CDR3 length is 15 residues. V lost 4 bases to trimming and J lost 9 bases; unmatched junction nucleotides: 9. For the CDR3, the DNA is TGTGCCAGCAGTGTTACTAGCGGGGCGTTTGCTGAGCAGTTCTTC. Translated: CASSVTSGAFAEQFF.

This clone was counted a single time. The rearrangement links TRBV5-1 to TRBJ2-1; TRBD2 matches 11 bases. This CDR3 comprises 15 residues. Germline assignment: CDR1 SGHRS and CDR2 YFSETQ. V lost 4 bases, J lost 6 bases, and 6 bases stayed unmatched. This chain's CDR3 is CASSTSSGRSNEQFF. The CDR3 DNA reads TGCGCCAGCAGCACGTCTAGCGGGAGGTCCAATGAGCAGTTCTTC.

The chain recombines TRBV6-5 with TRBJ2-7; 7 bases fit TRBD2. Germline loops: CDR1 MNHEY, CDR2 SVGAGI. This CDR3 contains 14 residues. The ends lost 6 bases at V and 5 bases at J; junction bases unmatched: 10. CDR3: CASRLTRLAHEQYF. CDR3 DNA sequence: TGTGCCAGCAGACTAACACGACTAGCCCACGAGCAGTACTTC.

This clone has more than one count but fewer than ten. V gene TRBV10-3 combines with J gene TRBJ2-1; TRBD2 matches at 9 bases. The CDR3 contains 15 residues. CDR1 ENHRY and CDR2 SYGVKD come from the germline V gene. The V gene end was trimmed by 10 bases and the J gene end by 3 bases; junction bases not matched to a gene: 10. The CDR3 nucleotides read TGTGCCACCGCCTTGAGGACTAGCGACTACAATGAGCAGTTCTTC. Protein: CATALRTSDYNEQFF.

The table lists this clone with a count of one. The chain combines TRBV7-9 with TRBJ2-1; tentatively, D is TRBD2 (5 bases). The length of the CDR3 is 16 residues. Germline CDR1 is SEHNR and CDR2 is FQNEAQ (reference sequence). V was cut by 2 bases and J by 0 bases, with 11 bases left in between. CDR3 region: CASSLKAVSSYNEQFF. The CDR3 region has the DNA TGTGCCAGCAGCTTAAAAGCGGTGAGCTCCTACAATGAGCAGTTCTTC. Combining the CDR3 with reference TRBV7-9 and TRBJ2-1 gives the whole variable domain DTGVSQNPRHKITKRGQNVTFRCDPISEHNRLYWYRQTLGQGPEFLTYFQNEAQLEKSRLLSDRFSAERPKGSFSTLEIQRTEQGDSAMYLCASSLKAVSSYNEQFFGPGTRLTVL.

The chain combines TRBV5-1 with TRBJ2-3, with a weak D call TRBD1 (5 bases). The CDR3 spans 15 residues. V lost 0 bases and J lost 2, with 10 bases in between. Germline V gene data show CDR1 as SGHRS and CDR2 as YFSETQ. DNA of the CDR3: TGCGCCAGCAGCTTGGTGCAGGGAACCACAGATACGCAGTATTTT. It specifies CASSLVQGTTDTQYF. The full variable domain, in which reference TRBV5-1 and TRBJ2-3 provide the parts outside the CDR3, is KAGVTQTPRYLIKTRGQQVTLSCSPISGHRSVSWYQQTPGQGLQFLFEYFSETQRNKGNFPGRFSGRQFSNSRSEMNVSTLELGDSALYLCASSLVQGTTDTQYFGPGTRLTVL.

This clone was seen only once. The chain links TRBV9 to TRBJ1-6; 9 bases line up with TRBD1. The CDR3 has 14 residues. The germline V gene encodes CDR1 SGDLS and CDR2 YYNGEE. V dropped 4 bases and J dropped 10; count of bases not matched to a gene: 6. DNA of the CDR3: TGTGCCAGCAGCTTCCGACAGGGGGACTCACCCCTCCACTTT. It specifies CASSFRQGDSPLHF.

V and J are TRBV6-5 and TRBJ2-2; D might be TRBD2 (6 bases). The CDR3 runs to 14 residues. Germline CDR1 and CDR2: MNHEY and SVGAGI. V was cut by 5 bases and J by 5 bases, with 12 bases left in between. The CDR3 DNA is TGTGCCAGCAGTCGCGGGGCCAGGACCGGGGAGCTGTTTTTT. It codes for CASSRGARTGELFF.

The rearrangement links TRBV7-9 to TRBJ2-2; D may be TRBD2 (5 bases). Looked up from germline, CDR1 is SEHNR and CDR2 is FQNEAQ (reference sequence). V lost 5 bases to trimming and J lost 3 bases, with 13 bases between them. The CDR3 runs 15 residues. CDR3 sequence: CASSHLRTHTGELFF. Written as DNA, the CDR3 is TGTGCCAGCAGCCATCTTCGGACTCACACCGGGGAGCTGTTTTTT.

This chain links TRBV2 with TRBJ2-5; D gene uncertain. This CDR3 has 14 residues. V was cut by 3 bases and J by 2 bases, with 10 bases left in between. Germline V lookup: CDR1 SNHLY, CDR2 FYNNEI. The CDR3 nucleotides read TGTGCCAGCAGTGATCTAGGCAGTCAAGAGACCCAGTACTTC. It encodes CASSDLGSQETQYF.